This T cell receptor (beta chain) was observed in a study of OX40 agonist ivuxolimab in advanced cancers. The overall study: Across the patients, intravenous ivuxolimab was delivered every 2 weeks at 0.01 to 10 mg/kg. Overall study results and limits: CD8+ T cells (on average) carried more expanded clones than CD4+ T cells. Expanded peripheral T-cell antigen specificity went undetermined.

Per the germline V gene, CDR1 is KGHSH and CDR2 is LQKENI. V was clipped by 6 bases and J by 0 bases; unmatched bases: 11. The CDR3 covers 16 residues. Patients were ruled out by autoimmune disease history or systemic immunosuppression. TCRdb's copy holds only in-frame clones and misses some; the assay was immunoSEQ multiplex PCR. Here the sample spans 40,000 to 55,000 clones, 80% to 90% being singletons. Comments on this clone: Antigen specificity is unknown.

The J gene is TRBJ2-7, the V gene TRBV18, with TRBD2 identical over 7 bases. This clonotype originated in an adult with an advanced solid tumor such as melanoma, head and neck, liver or kidney cancer. Sequenced material: CD4+ or CD8+ T cells sorted from blood, taken in a trial of the OX40 agonist ivuxolimab. The CDR3 spells CASSQSGTGSSYEQYF. The DNA for the CDR3 is TGTGCCAGCTCCCAAAGCGGGACCGGGAGCTCCTACGAGCAGTACTTC. The whole variable domain, filled in from reference TRBV18 and TRBJ2-7, reads NAGVMQNPRHLVRRRGQEARLRCSPMKGHSHVYWYRQLPEEGLKFMVYLQKENIIDESGMPKERFSAEFPKEGPSILRIQQVVRGDSAAYFCASSQSGTGSSYEQYFGPGTRLTVT.